One and the same sample provided the 9 T cell receptor beta chains below, sequenced in a study of HIV-infected patients and healthy controls. About 500 ng RNA was reverse transcribed with alpha and beta constant-region primers. Using multiplexing indices, alpha and beta chain libraries were generated apart by chain-specific third strand synthesis. TCRdb ran MiXCR on the 5' RACE reads and lists one entry per CDR3 protein. This table holds around 18,000 distinct CDR3 sequences, about 9.5% found once. Whole blood was used without fractionation, so all unsorted peripheral T cells were included. The sample consisted of blood. These receptors were obtained from an adult in good health.

This clonotype appeared many times. V usage is TRBV7-2 and J usage is TRBJ2-5; 13 bases are shared with TRBD2. The CDR3 has 16 residues. CDR1 is SGHTA, CDR2 FQGNSA, per germline. With V trimmed by 5 bases and J by 5 bases, 8 bases remained unmatched. The chain's CDR3 is CASSPGRTSGSETQYF. The DNA of the CDR3 is TGTGCCAGCAGCCCGGGTCGGACTAGCGGGAGTGAGACCCAGTACTTC. Variable domain in full (rest from reference TRBV7-2 and TRBJ2-5): GAGVSQSPSNKVTEKGKDVELRCDPISGHTALYWYRQSLGQGLEFLIYFQGNSAPDKSGLPSDRFSAERTGGSVSTLTIQRTQQEDSAVYLCASSPGRTSGSETQYFGPGTRLLVL.

There are a few counts of this clonotype. The chain is built from TRBV12-3 or TRBV12-4 and TRBJ1-2; tentatively, D is TRBD1 (5 bases). The CDR3 runs to 14 residues. V gave up 10 bases and J gave up 2 bases, with 17 bases separating them. The DNA for the CDR3 is TGTGCCACCGATGGGAAGAGGGACAACTATGGCTACACCTTC. Its translation is CATDGKRDNYGYTF.

This clonotype counts as medium-sized. The J gene is TRBJ2-3, the V gene TRBV7-2; D may be TRBD1 (5 bases). Deletions cut 5 bases from V and 0 bases from J, with 12 bases between. This CDR3 is built from 15 residues. Looked up from germline, CDR1 is SGHTA and CDR2 is FQGNSA. The CDR3 DNA reads TGTGCCAGCAGCACCGACAGTACTAGCACAGATACGCAGTATTTT. It yields the protein CASSTDSTSTDTQYF.

By share, this clonotype ranks as medium-sized. V usage is TRBV11-2 and J usage is TRBJ2-1, with D perhaps TRBD2 (5 bases). The CDR3 contains 15 residues. Germline V lookup: CDR1 SGHAT, CDR2 FQNNGV. Trimming shortened V by 3 bases and J by 2 bases, and 11 bases separated the two germline ends. CDR3 sequence reads: CASSLEDSAYNEQFF. The CDR3 DNA reads TGTGCCAGCAGCTTGGAGGACTCCGCCTACAATGAGCAGTTCTTC.

This clonotype showed up many times. This rearrangement joins TRBV4-2 to TRBJ2-7; D possibly corresponds to TRBD2 (5 bases). This CDR3 comprises 13 residues. Between the trimmed V and J ends, which lost 0 bases and 5 bases, there was a span of 8 bases. CDR1 and CDR2 (germline): LGHNA, YNFKEQ. CDR3 in amino acids: CASSQELVDEQYF. Here the CDR3 DNA reads TGTGCCAGCAGCCAAGAACTAGTGGACGAGCAGTACTTC.

The chain carries TRBV7-6 and TRBJ1-4, with D hard to call. The CDR3 extends over 15 amino acids. CDR1 is SGHVS, CDR2 FNYEAQ, per germline. Trimming stripped 2 bases from V and 2 bases from J, with 9 bases between. CDR3 DNA sequence: TGTGCCAGCAGCTTATTAGGAGGGACTAATGAAAAACTGTTTTTT. Protein sequence: CASSLLGGTNEKLFF.

In its sample, this clonotype was seen a few times. This chain uses TRBV6-5 with TRBJ2-7, with 7 nucleotides matching TRBD1. The CDR3 is 14 residues long. After removal of 6 bases from V and 2 bases from J, the junction contained 7 bases not matched to a gene. CDR1 MNHEY and CDR2 SVGAGI come from the germline V gene. The CDR3 DNA reads TGTGCCAGCAGGGCCGGGACAGTCCCCTACGAGCAGTACTTC. It specifies CASRAGTVPYEQYF.

This clonotype was counted many times. This sequence joins TRBV6-2 or TRBV6-3 and TRBJ2-3, with TRBD2 identical over 11 bases. With V trimmed by 6 bases and J by 3 bases, 5 bases remained unmatched. Germline values: CDR1 MNHEY, CDR2 SVGEGT. The CDR3 runs to 15 residues. The CDR3 loop is CASSPTSGTTDTQYF. In nucleotides, the CDR3 is TGTGCCAGCAGCCCGACTAGCGGGACGACAGATACGCAGTATTTT.

This clonotype came up a few times. CDR3 sequence reads: CASSVASVSGGTGELFF. The CDR3 DNA reads as TGTGCCAGCAGCGTAGCTTCGGTTTCCGGGGGCACCGGGGAGCTGTTTTTT. This sequence joins TRBV9 and TRBJ2-2; weak D call: TRBD2 (6 bases). The V and J ends lost 0 bases and 4 bases respectively, with 16 bases between them. Germline CDR1 is SGDLS and CDR2 is YYNGEE. This CDR3 has 17 residues.